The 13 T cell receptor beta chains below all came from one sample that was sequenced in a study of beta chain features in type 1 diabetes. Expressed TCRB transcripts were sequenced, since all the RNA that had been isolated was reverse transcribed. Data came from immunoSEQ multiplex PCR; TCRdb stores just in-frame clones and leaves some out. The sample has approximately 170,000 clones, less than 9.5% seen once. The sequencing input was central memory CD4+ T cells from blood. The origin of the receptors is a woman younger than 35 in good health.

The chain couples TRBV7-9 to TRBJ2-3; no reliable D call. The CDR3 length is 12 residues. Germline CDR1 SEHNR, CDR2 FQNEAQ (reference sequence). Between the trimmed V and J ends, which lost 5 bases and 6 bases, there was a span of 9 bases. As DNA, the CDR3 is TGTGCCAGCAGCGAGTCAAGCGATACGCAGTATTTT. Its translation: CASSESSDTQYF. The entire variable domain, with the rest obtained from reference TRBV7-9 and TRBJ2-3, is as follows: DTGVSQNPRHKITKRGQNVTFRCDPISEHNRLYWYRQTLGQGPEFLTYFQNEAQLEKSRLLSDRFSAERPKGSFSTLEIQRTEQGDSAMYLCASSESSDTQYFGPGTRLTVL.

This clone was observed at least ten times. The CDR3 here is CASSRNQGQETQYF. The CDR3 DNA reads as TGTGCCAGCAGCCGAAACCAGGGACAAGAGACCCAGTACTTC. This chain joins TRBV14 and TRBJ2-5; possibly TRBD1 for D (5 bases). Trimming took 4 bases from V and 2 from J, leaving 11 bases between them. CDR3 length: 14 residues. The germline gives CDR1 SGHDN, CDR2 FVKESK.

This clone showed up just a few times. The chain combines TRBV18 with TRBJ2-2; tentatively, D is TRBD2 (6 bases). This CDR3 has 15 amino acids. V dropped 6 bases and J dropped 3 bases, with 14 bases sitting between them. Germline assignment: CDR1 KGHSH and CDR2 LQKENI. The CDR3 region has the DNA TGTGCCAGCTCTCCCAGGCGCGGGGACACCGGGGAGCTGTTTTTT. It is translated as CASSPRRGDTGELFF. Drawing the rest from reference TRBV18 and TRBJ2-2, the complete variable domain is NAGVMQNPRHLVRRRGQEARLRCSPMKGHSHVYWYRQLPEEGLKFMVYLQKENIIDESGMPKERFSAEFPKEGPSILRIQQVVRGDSAAYFCASSPRRGDTGELFFGEGSRLTVL.

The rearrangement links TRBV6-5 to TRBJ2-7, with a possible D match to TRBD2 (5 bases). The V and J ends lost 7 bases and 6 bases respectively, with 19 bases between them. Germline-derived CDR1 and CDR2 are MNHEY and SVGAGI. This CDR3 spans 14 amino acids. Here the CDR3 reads CASISPGGRGEQYF. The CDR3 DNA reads TGTGCCAGCATTTCTCCCGGCGGACGGGGCGAGCAGTACTTC.

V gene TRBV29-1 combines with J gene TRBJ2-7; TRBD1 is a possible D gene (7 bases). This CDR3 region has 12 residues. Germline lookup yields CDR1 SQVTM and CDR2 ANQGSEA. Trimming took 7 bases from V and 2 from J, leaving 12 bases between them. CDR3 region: CSAAGQTYEQYF. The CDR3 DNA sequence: TGCAGCGCGGCGGGACAGACCTACGAGCAGTACTTC.

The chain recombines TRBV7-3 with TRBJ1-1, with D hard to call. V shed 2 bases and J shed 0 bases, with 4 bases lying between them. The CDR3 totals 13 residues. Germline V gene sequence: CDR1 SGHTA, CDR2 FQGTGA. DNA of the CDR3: TGTGCCAGCAGCTTAGAGCTGAACACTGAAGCTTTCTTT. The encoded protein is CASSLELNTEAFF.

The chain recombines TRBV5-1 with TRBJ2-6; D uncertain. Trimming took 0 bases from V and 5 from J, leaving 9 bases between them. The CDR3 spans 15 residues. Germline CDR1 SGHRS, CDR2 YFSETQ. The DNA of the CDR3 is TGCGCCAGCAGCTTGGATGCAGGCCGGGCCAACGTCCTGACTTTC. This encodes CASSLDAGRANVLTF. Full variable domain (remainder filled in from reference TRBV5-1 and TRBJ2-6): KAGVTQTPRYLIKTRGQQVTLSCSPISGHRSVSWYQQTPGQGLQFLFEYFSETQRNKGNFPGRFSGRQFSNSRSEMNVSTLELGDSALYLCASSLDAGRANVLTFGAGSRLTVL.

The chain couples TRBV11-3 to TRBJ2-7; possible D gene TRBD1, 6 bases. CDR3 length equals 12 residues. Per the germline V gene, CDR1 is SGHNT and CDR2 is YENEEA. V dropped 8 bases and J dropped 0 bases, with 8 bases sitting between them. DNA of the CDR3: TGTGCCAGCCGCAGGGGCTCCTACGAGCAGTACTTC. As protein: CASRRGSYEQYF.

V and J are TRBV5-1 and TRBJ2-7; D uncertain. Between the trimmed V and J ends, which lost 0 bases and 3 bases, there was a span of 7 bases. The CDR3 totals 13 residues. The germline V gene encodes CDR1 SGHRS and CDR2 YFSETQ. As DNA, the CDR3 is TGCGCCAGCAGCTTGGGCGAGGACTACGAGCAGTACTTC. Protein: CASSLGEDYEQYF. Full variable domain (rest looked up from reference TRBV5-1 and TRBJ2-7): KAGVTQTPRYLIKTRGQQVTLSCSPISGHRSVSWYQQTPGQGLQFLFEYFSETQRNKGNFPGRFSGRQFSNSRSEMNVSTLELGDSALYLCASSLGEDYEQYFGPGTRLTVT.

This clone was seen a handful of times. In DNA form, the CDR3 reads TGTGCCAGCAGTGAAAGAGGTGGGGAGACCCAGTACTTC. It is translated as CASSERGGETQYF. The J gene is TRBJ2-5, the V gene TRBV2; no clear D. V was shortened by 2 bases and J by 5 bases, with 9 bases between the two germline ends. From germline, CDR1 is SNHLY and CDR2 FYNNEI. The CDR3 has 13 residues.

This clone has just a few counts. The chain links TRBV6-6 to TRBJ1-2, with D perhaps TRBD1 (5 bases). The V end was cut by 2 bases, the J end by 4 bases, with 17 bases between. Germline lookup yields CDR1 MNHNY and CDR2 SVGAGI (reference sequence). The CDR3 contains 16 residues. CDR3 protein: CASSYGQGNKAYGYTF. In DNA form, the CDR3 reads TGTGCCAGCAGTTACGGGCAGGGCAATAAGGCCTATGGCTACACCTTC.

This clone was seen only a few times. The CDR3 coding sequence is TGCGCCAGCAGTCCTATCGTCGGGGGCACTGAAGCTTTCTTT. Translated, it gives CASSPIVGGTEAFF. The chain recombines TRBV5-1 with TRBJ1-1; tentatively, D is TRBD1 (5 bases). CDR1 is SGHRS, CDR2 YFSETQ, per germline. The CDR3 has 14 residues. The V end was cut by 5 bases, the J end by 4 bases, with 15 bases between.

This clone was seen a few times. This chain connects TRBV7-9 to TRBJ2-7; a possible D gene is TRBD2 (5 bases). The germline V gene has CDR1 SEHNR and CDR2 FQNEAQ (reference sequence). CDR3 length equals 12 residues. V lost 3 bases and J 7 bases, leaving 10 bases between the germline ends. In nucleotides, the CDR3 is TGTGCCAGCAGCTTTGATGAGGGAGAGCAGTACTTC. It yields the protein CASSFDEGEQYF.